This T cell receptor beta chain was identified during a study of OX40 agonist ivuxolimab in advanced cancers. On the study more broadly: A male proportion of about 86% was recorded, with mean age approximately 60 years and range about 20 to 90. Participants could have had prior anti-PD-1, anti-PD-L1 or anti-CTLA-4 therapy, and roughly 39% had some.

Whole-study results and caveats: There was clonal expansion of CD4+ and CD8+ blood T cells by week 6 at 0.1 to 3.0 mg/kg.

Blood sampling was done at baseline, cycle 4 day 1, and cycle 7 day 1. Generated by immunoSEQ multiplex PCR, the TCRdb table keeps only in-frame clones and is missing some. The sample shows about 70,000 clones, roughly 82% of them seen only once. Comments on this clone: What it recognizes is unknown.

This CDR3 spans 17 amino acids. The V and J ends lost 3 bases and 2 bases respectively, with 19 bases between them. Germline-derived CDR1 and CDR2 are SGHDT and YYEEEE. The origin of this receptor is an adult with an advanced solid tumor such as melanoma, head and neck, liver or kidney cancer. Material: CD4+ or CD8+ T cells sorted from blood, obtained in a trial of the OX40 agonist ivuxolimab. The chain is built from TRBV5-6 and TRBJ2-3; D call uncertain. The CDR3 nucleotides are TGTGCCAGCAGCTCCAGGCGCGGTAGGCAGGCCACAGATACGCAGTATTTT. Its protein product is CASSSRRGRQATDTQYF.